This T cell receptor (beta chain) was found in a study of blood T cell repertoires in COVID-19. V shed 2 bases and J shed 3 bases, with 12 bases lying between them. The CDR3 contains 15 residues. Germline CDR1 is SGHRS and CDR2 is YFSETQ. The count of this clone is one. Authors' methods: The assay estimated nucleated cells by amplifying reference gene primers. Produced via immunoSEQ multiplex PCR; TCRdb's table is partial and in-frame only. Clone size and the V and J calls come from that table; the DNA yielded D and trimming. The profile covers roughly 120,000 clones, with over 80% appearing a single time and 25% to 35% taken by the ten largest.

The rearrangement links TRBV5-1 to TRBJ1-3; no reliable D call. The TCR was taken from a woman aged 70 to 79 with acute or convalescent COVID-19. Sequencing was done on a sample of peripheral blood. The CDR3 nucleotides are TGCGCCAGCAGCTTTCTGGGTCAGGATGGAAACACCATATATTTT. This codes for CASSFLGQDGNTIYF. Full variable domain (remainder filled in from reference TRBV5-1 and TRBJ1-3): KAGVTQTPRYLIKTRGQQVTLSCSPISGHRSVSWYQQTPGQGLQFLFEYFSETQRNKGNFPGRFSGRQFSNSRSEMNVSTLELGDSALYLCASSFLGQDGNTIYFGEGSWLTVV.